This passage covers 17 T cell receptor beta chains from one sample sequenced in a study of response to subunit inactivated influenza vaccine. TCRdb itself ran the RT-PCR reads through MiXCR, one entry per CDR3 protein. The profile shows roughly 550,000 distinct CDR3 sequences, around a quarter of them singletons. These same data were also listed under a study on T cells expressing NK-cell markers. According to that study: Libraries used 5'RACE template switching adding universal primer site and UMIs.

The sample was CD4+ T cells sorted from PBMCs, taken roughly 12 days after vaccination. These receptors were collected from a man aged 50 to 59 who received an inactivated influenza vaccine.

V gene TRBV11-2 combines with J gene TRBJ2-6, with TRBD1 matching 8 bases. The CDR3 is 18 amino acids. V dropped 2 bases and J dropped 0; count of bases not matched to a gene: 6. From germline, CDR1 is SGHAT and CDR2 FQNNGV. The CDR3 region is CASSLRGQGNSGANVLTF. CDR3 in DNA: TGTGCCAGCAGCTTAAGAGGACAGGGAAACTCTGGGGCCAACGTCCTGACTTTC. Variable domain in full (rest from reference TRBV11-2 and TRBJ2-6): EAGVAQSPRYKIIEKRQSVAFWCNPISGHATLYWYQQILGQGPKLLIQFQNNGVVDDSQLPKDRFSAERLKGVDSTLKIQPAKLEDSAVYLCASSLRGQGNSGANVLTFGAGSRLTVL.

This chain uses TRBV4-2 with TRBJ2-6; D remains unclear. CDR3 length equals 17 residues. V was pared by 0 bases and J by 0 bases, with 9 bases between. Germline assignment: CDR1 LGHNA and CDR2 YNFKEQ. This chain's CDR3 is CASSQDIGFSGANVLTF. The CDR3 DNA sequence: TGTGCCAGCAGCCAAGATATTGGGTTCTCTGGGGCCAACGTCCTGACTTTC.

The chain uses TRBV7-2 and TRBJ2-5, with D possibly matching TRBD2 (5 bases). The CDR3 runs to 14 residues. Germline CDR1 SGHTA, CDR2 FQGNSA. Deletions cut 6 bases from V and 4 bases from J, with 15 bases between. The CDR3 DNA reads TGTGCCAGCAGTTATCCAGGACGGGGAGAGACCCAGTACTTC. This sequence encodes CASSYPGRGETQYF. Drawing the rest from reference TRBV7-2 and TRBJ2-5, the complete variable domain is GAGVSQSPSNKVTEKGKDVELRCDPISGHTALYWYRQSLGQGLEFLIYFQGNSAPDKSGLPSDRFSAERTGGSVSTLTIQRTQQEDSAVYLCASSYPGRGETQYFGPGTRLLVL.

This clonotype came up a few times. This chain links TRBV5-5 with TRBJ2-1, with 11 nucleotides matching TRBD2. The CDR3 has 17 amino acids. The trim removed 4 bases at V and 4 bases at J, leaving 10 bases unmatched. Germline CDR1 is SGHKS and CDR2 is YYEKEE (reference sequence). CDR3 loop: CASSVSTSGITYNEQFF. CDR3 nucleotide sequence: TGTGCCAGCAGCGTTTCGACTAGCGGGATTACTTACAATGAGCAGTTCTTC.

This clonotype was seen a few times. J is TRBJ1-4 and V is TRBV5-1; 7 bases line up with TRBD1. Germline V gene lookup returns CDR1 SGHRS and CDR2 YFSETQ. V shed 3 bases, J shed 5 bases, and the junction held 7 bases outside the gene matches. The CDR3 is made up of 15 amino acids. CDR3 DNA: TGCGCCAGCAGCTCCACCGGGACAGCAAATGAAAAACTGTTTTTT. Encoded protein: CASSSTGTANEKLFF.

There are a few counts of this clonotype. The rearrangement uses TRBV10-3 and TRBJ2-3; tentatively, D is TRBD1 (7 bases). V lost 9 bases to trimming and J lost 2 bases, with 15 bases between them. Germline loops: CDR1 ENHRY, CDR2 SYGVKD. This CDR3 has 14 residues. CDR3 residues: CAIGQAGTTDTQYF. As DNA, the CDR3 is TGTGCCATAGGACAGGCGGGAACCACAGATACGCAGTATTTT.

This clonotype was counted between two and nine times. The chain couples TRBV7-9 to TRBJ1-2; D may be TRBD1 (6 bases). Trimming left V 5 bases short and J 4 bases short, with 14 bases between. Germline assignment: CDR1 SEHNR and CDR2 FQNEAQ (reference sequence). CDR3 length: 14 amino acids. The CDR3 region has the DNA TGTGCCAGCAGCCCGACGGACAGCGGCTATGGCTACACCTTC. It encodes CASSPTDSGYGYTF.

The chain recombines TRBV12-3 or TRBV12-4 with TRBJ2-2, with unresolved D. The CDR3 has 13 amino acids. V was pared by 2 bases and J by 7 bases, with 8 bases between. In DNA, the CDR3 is TGTGCCAGCAGTTTAAAGATTGGCGGGGAGCTGTTTTTT. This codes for CASSLKIGGELFF.

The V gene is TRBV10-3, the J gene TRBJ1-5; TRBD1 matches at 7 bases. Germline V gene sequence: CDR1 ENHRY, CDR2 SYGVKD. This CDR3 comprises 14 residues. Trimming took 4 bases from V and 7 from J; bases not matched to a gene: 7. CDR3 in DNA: TGTGCCATCAGTGGAGGACAGGCCGGCCAGCCCCAGCATTTT. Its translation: CAISGGQAGQPQHF.

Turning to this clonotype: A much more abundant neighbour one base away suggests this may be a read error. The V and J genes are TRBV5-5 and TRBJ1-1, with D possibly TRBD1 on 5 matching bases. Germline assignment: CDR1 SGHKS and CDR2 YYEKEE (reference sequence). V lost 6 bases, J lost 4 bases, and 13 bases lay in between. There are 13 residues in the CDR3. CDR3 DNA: TGTGCCAGCACCCGGGGGGACGGCACTGAAGCTTTCTTT. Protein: CASTRGDGTEAFF.

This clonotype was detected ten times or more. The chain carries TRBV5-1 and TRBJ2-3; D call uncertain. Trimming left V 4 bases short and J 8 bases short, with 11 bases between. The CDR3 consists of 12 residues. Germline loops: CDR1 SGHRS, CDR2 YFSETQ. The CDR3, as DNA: TGCGCCAGCAGCCCCGATCCCGGTACGCAGTATTTT. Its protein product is CASSPDPGTQYF.

The CDR3 nucleotides are TGCGCCAGCAGCCACGGGGGGGGTGGCTACACCTTC. Encoded protein: CASSHGGGGYTF. The rearrangement joins TRBV5-1 to TRBJ1-2; possible D gene TRBD1, 5 bases. CDR1 and CDR2 from the germline V gene are SGHRS and YFSETQ. This CDR3 has 12 residues. Trimming stripped 4 bases from V and 7 bases from J, with 11 bases between. The whole variable domain, remainder taken from reference TRBV5-1 and TRBJ1-2, is KAGVTQTPRYLIKTRGQQVTLSCSPISGHRSVSWYQQTPGQGLQFLFEYFSETQRNKGNFPGRFSGRQFSNSRSEMNVSTLELGDSALYLCASSHGGGGYTFGSGTRLTVV.

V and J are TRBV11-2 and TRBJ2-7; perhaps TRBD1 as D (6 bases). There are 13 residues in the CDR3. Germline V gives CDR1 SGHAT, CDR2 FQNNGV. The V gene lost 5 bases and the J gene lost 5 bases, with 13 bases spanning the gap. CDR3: CASSPGQWDEQYF. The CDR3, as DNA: TGTGCCAGCAGCCCCGGACAGTGGGACGAGCAGTACTTC.

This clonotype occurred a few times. CDR3 in amino acids: CASRGQSSTDTQYF. In DNA form, the CDR3 reads TGTGCCAGCAGAGGACAATCTAGCACAGATACGCAGTATTTT. V usage is TRBV6-1 and J usage is TRBJ2-3; a weak D match, TRBD1 (5 bases). There are 14 residues in the CDR3. V lost 6 bases and J 0 bases, leaving 10 bases between the germline ends. Per the germline V gene, CDR1 is MNHNS and CDR2 is SASEGT.

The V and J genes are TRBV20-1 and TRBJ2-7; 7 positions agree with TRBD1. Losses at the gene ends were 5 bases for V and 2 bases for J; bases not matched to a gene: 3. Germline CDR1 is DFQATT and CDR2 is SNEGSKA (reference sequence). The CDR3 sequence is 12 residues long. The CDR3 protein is CSARQGPYEQYF. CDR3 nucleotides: TGCAGTGCTCGACAGGGTCCCTACGAGCAGTACTTC.

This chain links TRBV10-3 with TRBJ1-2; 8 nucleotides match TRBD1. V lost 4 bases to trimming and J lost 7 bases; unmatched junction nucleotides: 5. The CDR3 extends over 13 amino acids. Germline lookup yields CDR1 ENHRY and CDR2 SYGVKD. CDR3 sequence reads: CAISVDRAGGYTF. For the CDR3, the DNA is TGTGCCATCAGTGTGGACAGGGCTGGTGGCTACACCTTC.

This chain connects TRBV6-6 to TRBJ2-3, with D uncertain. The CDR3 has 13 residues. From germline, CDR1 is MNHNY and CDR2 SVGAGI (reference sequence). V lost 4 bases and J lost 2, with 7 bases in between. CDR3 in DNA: TGTGCCAGCAGTTCCCCCGACACAGATACGCAGTATTTT. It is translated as CASSSPDTDTQYF.